The rows below give T cell receptor beta chains drawn from one sample of a study of blood T cell repertoires in COVID-19. Method: immunoSEQ multiplex PCR; TCRdb's copy keeps in-frame clones and lacks some. The sample lists some 390,000 clones; 87% were seen once. Material: peripheral blood. The receptors here all came from a woman aged 55-75 years with COVID-19, enrolled during active disease. The CDR3 runs from the conserved cysteine through the conserved F or W. A D gene is named only where the DNA matches it firmly. Size is stated for part of the rows, as once, few or many counts, or as a class when the clone is expanded.

v_gene: TRBV30
len: 16
abundance: -
d_gene: -
j_gene: TRBJ1-5
CDR3nt: TGTGCCTGGAGTGTACCCTTGAATCAGGTCAATCAGCCCCAGCATTTT
CDR3aa: CAWSVPLNQVNQPQHF

v_gene: TRBV7-9
len: 14
abundance: -
d_gene: TRBD1
j_gene: TRBJ1-1
CDR3nt: TGTGCCAGCAGCTTCTCAGGGGGCCCGGGGAAAGCTTTCTTT
CDR3aa: CASSFSGGPGKAFF

v_gene: TRBV4-2
len: 16
abundance: -
d_gene: TRBD1
j_gene: TRBJ1-4
CDR3nt: TGTGCCAGCAGGGAAGGGACAGGAGCAACTAATGAAAAACTGTTTTTT
CDR3aa: CASREGTGATNEKLFF

v_gene: TRBV28
len: 12
abundance: once
d_gene: TRBD1
j_gene: TRBJ1-1
CDR3nt: TGTGCCAGTAAGACAGGGGGCGGCGAAGCTTTCTTT
CDR3aa: CASKTGGGEAFF

v_gene: TRBV28
len: 13
abundance: -
d_gene: -
j_gene: TRBJ2-7
CDR3nt: TGTGCCAGCAACCGACAACCCACCTACGAGCAGTACTTC
CDR3aa: CASNRQPTYEQYF

v_gene: TRBV18
len: 17
abundance: -
d_gene: -
j_gene: TRBJ2-1
CDR3nt: TGTGCCAGCTCACCCGGCAGGCGGACTGCGTCCTACAATGAGCAGTTCTTC
CDR3aa: CASSPGRRTASYNEQFF

v_gene: TRBV5-5
len: 18
abundance: -
d_gene: -
j_gene: TRBJ2-7
CDR3nt: TGTGCCAGCAGCTCCTCTTTGCTTGGGAGATCTACCTCCTACGAGCAGTACTTC
CDR3aa: CASSSSLLGRSTSYEQYF

v_gene: TRBV3-1/TRBV3-2
len: 14
abundance: -
d_gene: TRBD2
j_gene: TRBJ2-7
CDR3nt: TGTGCCAGCAGTTCTAGCGGGGGCTCCTACGAGCAGTACTTC
CDR3aa: CASSSSGGSYEQYF

v_gene: TRBV9
len: 18
abundance: -
d_gene: -
j_gene: TRBJ1-6
CDR3nt: TGTGCCAGCAGCGCAAGAGAGGGGCGGGAGCCCTATAATTCACCCCTCCACTTT
CDR3aa: CASSAREGREPYNSPLHF

v_gene: TRBV9
len: 14
abundance: -
d_gene: -
j_gene: TRBJ2-7
CDR3nt: TGTGCCAGCAGCGTAGGTCCAGGGAACTACGAGCAGTACTTC
CDR3aa: CASSVGPGNYEQYF

v_gene: TRBV5-4
len: 15
abundance: -
d_gene: TRBD1
j_gene: TRBJ1-2
CDR3nt: TGTGCCAGCAGCACGAGGGACAGGGGTTCCTATGGCTACACCTTC
CDR3aa: CASSTRDRGSYGYTF

v_gene: TRBV11-2
len: 16
abundance: -
d_gene: TRBD1
j_gene: TRBJ1-2
CDR3nt: TGTGCCAGCAGCTTTACCCGGACAGGGGCGGGTTATGGCTACACCTTC
CDR3aa: CASSFTRTGAGYGYTF

v_gene: TRBV4-1
len: 14
abundance: few
d_gene: -
j_gene: TRBJ1-1
CDR3nt: TGCGCCAGCAGCCAAGGGGGCACGGGCACTGAAGCTTTCTTT
CDR3aa: CASSQGGTGTEAFF

v_gene: TRBV3-1/TRBV3-2
len: 13
abundance: -
d_gene: TRBD1
j_gene: TRBJ1-4
CDR3nt: TGTGCCAGCGGACAGGGAACTAATGAAAAACTGTTTTTT
CDR3aa: CASGQGTNEKLFF

v_gene: TRBV4-1
len: 15
abundance: many
d_gene: TRBD1
j_gene: TRBJ2-2
CDR3nt: TGCGCCAGCAGCCCCCAGGGGGTAGCAACCGGGGAGCTGTTTTTT
CDR3aa: CASSPQGVATGELFF

v_gene: TRBV7-2
len: 14
abundance: -
d_gene: TRBD1
j_gene: TRBJ1-5
CDR3nt: TGTGCCAGCAGCTCCTCAGGGGGTAATCAGCCCCAGCATTTT
CDR3aa: CASSSSGGNQPQHF

v_gene: TRBV4-2
len: 15
abundance: -
d_gene: TRBD2
j_gene: TRBJ2-3
CDR3nt: TGTGCCAGCAGCCAGGCCGGGGGGGCGGGAGATACGCAGTATTTT
CDR3aa: CASSQAGGAGDTQYF

v_gene: TRBV6-2/TRBV6-3
len: 21
abundance: -
d_gene: -
j_gene: TRBJ1-2
CDR3nt: TGTGCCAGCAGTTACTCGACAACGTGGCGGGAGCTCGGGGCGAGTCCCTATGGCTACACCTTC
CDR3aa: CASSYSTTWRELGASPYGYTF

v_gene: TRBV2
len: 14
abundance: -
d_gene: -
j_gene: TRBJ1-6
CDR3nt: TGTGCCAGCAGTGTAGGGGACTATAATTCACCCCTCCACTTT
CDR3aa: CASSVGDYNSPLHF

v_gene: TRBV5-1
len: 14
abundance: -
d_gene: -
j_gene: TRBJ1-3
CDR3nt: TGCGCCAGCAGTTGGGGGCTCGAAGGAAACACCATATATTTT
CDR3aa: CASSWGLEGNTIYF

v_gene: TRBV5-1
len: 15
abundance: -
d_gene: -
j_gene: TRBJ2-7
CDR3nt: TGCGCCAGCAGCTCCCGAGAGGGACTCTCCTACGAGCAGTACTTC
CDR3aa: CASSSREGLSYEQYF

v_gene: TRBV7-2
len: 13
abundance: -
d_gene: -
j_gene: TRBJ2-7
CDR3nt: TGTGCCAGCAGCTTAGACTATTCCTACGAGCAGTACTTC
CDR3aa: CASSLDYSYEQYF

v_gene: TRBV28
len: 13
abundance: -
d_gene: -
j_gene: TRBJ1-3
CDR3nt: TGTGCCAGCAGTTTCAGCGTTGGAAACACCATATATTTT
CDR3aa: CASSFSVGNTIYF

v_gene: TRBV2
len: 15
abundance: once
d_gene: TRBD2
j_gene: TRBJ2-3
CDR3nt: TGTGCCAGCAGTCGACTAGCGGTGAGCACAGATACGCAGTATTTT
CDR3aa: CASSRLAVSTDTQYF

v_gene: TRBV7-2
len: 17
abundance: -
d_gene: TRBD1
j_gene: TRBJ2-7
CDR3nt: TGTGCCAGCAGCTTAGGTTCGGGACAGGGGTTAGCCTACGAGCAGTACTTC
CDR3aa: CASSLGSGQGLAYEQYF

v_gene: TRBV2
len: 14
abundance: -
d_gene: TRBD1
j_gene: TRBJ1-1
CDR3nt: TGTGCCAGCAGTATACAGGGGAGGTTCACTGAAGCTTTCTTT
CDR3aa: CASSIQGRFTEAFF

v_gene: TRBV9
len: 14
abundance: -
d_gene: -
j_gene: TRBJ2-2
CDR3nt: TGTGCCAGCAGCGTATTTCCGGGCACCGGGGAGCTGTTTTTT
CDR3aa: CASSVFPGTGELFF

v_gene: TRBV9
len: 14
abundance: -
d_gene: TRBD1
j_gene: TRBJ2-7
CDR3nt: TGTGCCAGCAGCCCGTACAGGGGCTCCTACGAGCAGTACTTC
CDR3aa: CASSPYRGSYEQYF

v_gene: TRBV18
len: 16
abundance: -
d_gene: TRBD2
j_gene: TRBJ2-3
CDR3nt: TGTGCCAGCTCACAAAGCGGGGACCCAAGCACAGATACGCAGTATTTT
CDR3aa: CASSQSGDPSTDTQYF

v_gene: TRBV24-1
len: 14
abundance: -
d_gene: -
j_gene: TRBJ2-1
CDR3nt: TGTGCCACCAGTGATTTTAGGACTCAAACTGAGCAGTTCTTC
CDR3aa: CATSDFRTQTEQFF

v_gene: TRBV5-4
len: 18
abundance: -
d_gene: TRBD1
j_gene: TRBJ2-5
CDR3nt: TGTGCCAGCAGCTTGCTTCCGGGACAGGGGGCGCAAAGGGAGACCCAGTACTTC
CDR3aa: CASSLLPGQGAQRETQYF

v_gene: TRBV24-1
len: 14
abundance: -
d_gene: -
j_gene: TRBJ1-2
CDR3nt: TGTGCCACCAGTGATCCGGGCCGGGATTATGGCTACACCTTC
CDR3aa: CATSDPGRDYGYTF

v_gene: TRBV7-9
len: 14
abundance: -
d_gene: -
j_gene: TRBJ2-1
CDR3nt: TGTGCCAGCAGCTGGGGGGTAGGTTACAATGAGCAGTTCTTC
CDR3aa: CASSWGVGYNEQFF

v_gene: TRBV6-5
len: 14
abundance: -
d_gene: -
j_gene: TRBJ2-1
CDR3nt: TGTGCCAGCAAATGGGGCTCCTCCTACAATGAGCAGTTCTTC
CDR3aa: CASKWGSSYNEQFF

v_gene: TRBV6-6
len: 14
abundance: -
d_gene: TRBD1
j_gene: TRBJ2-1
CDR3nt: TGTGCCAGCAACTCGGGACAGGGGTACAATGAGCAGTTCTTC
CDR3aa: CASNSGQGYNEQFF

v_gene: TRBV3-1/TRBV3-2
len: 16
abundance: -
d_gene: -
j_gene: TRBJ2-1
CDR3nt: TGTGCCAGCAGCTCGCCGCGCGGGTGGCTCGGAGATGAGCAGTTCTTC
CDR3aa: CASSSPRGWLGDEQFF

v_gene: TRBV9
len: 14
abundance: -
d_gene: TRBD1
j_gene: TRBJ1-2
CDR3nt: TGTGCCAGCACACGACAACAGGGGCGAGGTGGCTACACCTTC
CDR3aa: CASTRQQGRGGYTF

v_gene: TRBV15
len: 17
abundance: -
d_gene: TRBD1
j_gene: TRBJ1-3
CDR3nt: TGTGCCACCAGCAGAGGGTCGACAGGGATTTCTGGAAACACCATATATTTT
CDR3aa: CATSRGSTGISGNTIYF

v_gene: TRBV7-2
len: 16
abundance: -
d_gene: -
j_gene: TRBJ1-3
CDR3nt: TGTGCCAGCAGCTTAGCCCGGGGGGCTTTTGGAAACACCATATATTTT
CDR3aa: CASSLARGAFGNTIYF

v_gene: TRBV10-3
len: 14
abundance: -
d_gene: TRBD1
j_gene: TRBJ1-2
CDR3nt: TGTGCCATCAGAGGGACAGGGGGCAGCTATGGCTACACCTTC
CDR3aa: CAIRGTGGSYGYTF

v_gene: TRBV5-6
len: 15
abundance: -
d_gene: -
j_gene: TRBJ1-2
CDR3nt: TGTGCCAGCAGCTTGGCAGAGGCACTGGTCTATGGCTACACCTTC
CDR3aa: CASSLAEALVYGYTF

v_gene: TRBV18
len: 18
abundance: -
d_gene: -
j_gene: TRBJ1-5
CDR3nt: TGTGCCAGCTCACCGTCCCGAATTGACAGGCTTAGCAATCAGCCCCAGCATTTT
CDR3aa: CASSPSRIDRLSNQPQHF

v_gene: TRBV7-2
len: 15
abundance: -
d_gene: TRBD2
j_gene: TRBJ2-7
CDR3nt: TGTGCCAGCAGCTCTAGGCGGGGGGCCCCCCACGAGCAGTACTTC
CDR3aa: CASSSRRGAPHEQYF

v_gene: TRBV19
len: 15
abundance: -
d_gene: -
j_gene: TRBJ2-2
CDR3nt: TGTGCCAGTAGTATTGGGAGATTAGTAACCGGGGAGCTGTTTTTT
CDR3aa: CASSIGRLVTGELFF

v_gene: TRBV7-3
len: 15
abundance: -
d_gene: -
j_gene: TRBJ1-3
CDR3nt: TGTGCCAGCAGCTTAGACAGTAAGGCTGGAAACACCATATATTTT
CDR3aa: CASSLDSKAGNTIYF

v_gene: TRBV3-1/TRBV3-2
len: 16
abundance: -
d_gene: -
j_gene: TRBJ1-4
CDR3nt: TGTGCCAGCAGCCAAGTTGGGAGGACAACTAATGAAAAACTGTTTTTT
CDR3aa: CASSQVGRTTNEKLFF

v_gene: TRBV11-3
len: 15
abundance: -
d_gene: -
j_gene: TRBJ2-7
CDR3nt: TGTGCCAGCAGCTTAGAATCCGACAGCTCCTACGAGCAGTACTTC
CDR3aa: CASSLESDSSYEQYF

v_gene: TRBV12-3/TRBV12-4
len: 13
abundance: -
d_gene: -
j_gene: TRBJ1-1
CDR3nt: TGTGCCAGCAGTTTAAACTGGGAGGCAGAAGCTTTCTTT
CDR3aa: CASSLNWEAEAFF

v_gene: TRBV7-8
len: 15
abundance: -
d_gene: -
j_gene: TRBJ2-2
CDR3nt: TGTGCCAGCAGCCTACTTTTATACGCCACCGGGGAGCTGTTTTTT
CDR3aa: CASSLLLYATGELFF

v_gene: TRBV15
len: 15
abundance: -
d_gene: -
j_gene: TRBJ1-4
CDR3nt: TGTGCCACCAGCAGAGAACGGGGGATCTACGAAAAACTGTTTTTT
CDR3aa: CATSRERGIYEKLFF